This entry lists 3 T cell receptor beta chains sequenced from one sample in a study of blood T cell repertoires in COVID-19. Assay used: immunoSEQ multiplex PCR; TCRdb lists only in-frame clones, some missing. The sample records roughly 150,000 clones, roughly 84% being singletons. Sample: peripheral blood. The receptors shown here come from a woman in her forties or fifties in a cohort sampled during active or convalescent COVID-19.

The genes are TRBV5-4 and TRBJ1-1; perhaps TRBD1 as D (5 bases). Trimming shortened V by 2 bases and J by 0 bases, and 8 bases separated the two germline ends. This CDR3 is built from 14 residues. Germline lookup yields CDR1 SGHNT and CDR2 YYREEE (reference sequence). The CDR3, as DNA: TGTGCCAGCAGCTTTGCAGGGATGAACACTGAAGCTTTCTTT. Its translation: CASSFAGMNTEAFF. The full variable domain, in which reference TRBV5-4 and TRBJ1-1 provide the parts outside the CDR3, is ETGVTQSPTHLIKTRGQQVTLRCSSQSGHNTVSWYQQALGQGPQFIFQYYREEENGRGNFPPRFSGLQFPNYSSELNVNALELDDSALYLCASSFAGMNTEAFFGQGTRLTVV.

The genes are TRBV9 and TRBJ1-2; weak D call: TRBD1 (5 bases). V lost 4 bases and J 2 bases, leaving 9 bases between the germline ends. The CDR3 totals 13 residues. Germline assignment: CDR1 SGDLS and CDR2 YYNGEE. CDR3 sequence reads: CASSLQGNYGYTF. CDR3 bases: TGTGCCAGCAGCCTTCAGGGAAACTATGGCTACACCTTC.

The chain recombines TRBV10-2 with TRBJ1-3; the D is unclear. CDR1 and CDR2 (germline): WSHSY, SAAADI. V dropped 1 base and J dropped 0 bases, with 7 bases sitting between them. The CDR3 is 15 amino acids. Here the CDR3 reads CASSELVNSGNTIYF. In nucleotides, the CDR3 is TGCGCCAGCAGTGAGTTAGTCAACTCTGGAAACACCATATATTTT.